This record covers a single T cell receptor (beta chain). Its target is not known. These data are taken from a study of cytomegalovirus exposure and HLA in healthy donors. Study-level background: Early release data held about 85 million unique TCRs from HLA-typed donors. Among the roughly 400 genotyped donors, 65% to 85% were placed in the Caucasian-associated ancestry cluster. Overall study results and limits: By a later analysis, the bulk of CMV-associated TCR beta chains appeared HLA-restricted. A few CMV-associated chains were confirmed in vitro to be specific for CMV antigens.

The CDR3 spans 14 residues. Germline CDR1 reads KGHSH; CDR2 reads LQKENI. The V segment lost 6 bases and the J segment 4 bases; nucleotides outside the gene matches: 7. The PCR made use of 60 Vbeta and 13 Jbeta primers. Here immunoSEQ multiplex PCR was the method, and the copy in TCRdb shows in-frame clones only, minus some. The repertoire holds 150,000 or so clones, with 75% as singletons. Sequenced: PBMCs. The receptor was isolated from a man aged 18 to 29 in good health and CMV-seropositive. V gene TRBV18 combines with J gene TRBJ2-3; the match to TRBD2 covers 7 bases. CDR3 residues: CASSERDWADTQYF. DNA of the CDR3: TGTGCCAGCTCCGAGCGGGACTGGGCAGATACGCAGTATTTT.